These 4 T cell receptor beta chains were sequenced from one sample in a study of cytomegalovirus exposure and HLA in healthy donors (dated by TCRdb to 2016 to 2017). Libraries were made using the immunoSEQ multiplex PCR assay. For the multiplex PCR, a mixture combining 60 forward primers for TCR Vbeta segments and 13 reverse primers for TCR Jbeta segments was used. What TCRdb holds here is the immuneACCESS table cut down to in-frame rearrangements. Part of the clones is not present; checked against another copy, under half of the missing clones reflect an unresolved V gene, and the others are unexplained. The record for this sample contains 150,000 to 200,000 clones. Roughly 0.74% of the sample is held by the ten biggest clonotypes. The sequenced material came from PBMCs. These receptors all stem from a boy aged 10-17 years in good health and CMV-seronegative.

CDR3 coding DNA: TGTGCCAGCAGCCAAGGGGCTGGACAGGCCGCTTACGAGCAGTACTTC. Its translation is CASSQGAGQAAYEQYF. V usage is TRBV14 and J usage is TRBJ2-7; 7 nucleotides line up with TRBD1. Germline CDR1 is SGHDN and CDR2 is FVKESK. The CDR3 runs to 16 residues. The ends lost 1 base at V and 4 bases at J; junction bases unmatched: 10.

The rearrangement joins TRBV4-1 to TRBJ2-1; 9 bases are shared with TRBD2. The CDR3 is 15 amino acids. With V trimmed by 3 bases and J by 5 bases, 5 bases remained unmatched. The germline CDR1 and CDR2 sequences are MGHRA and YSYEKL. The CDR3 spells CASSQWLAGNNEQFF. The CDR3, as DNA: TGCGCCAGCAGCCAGTGGCTAGCGGGGAACAATGAGCAGTTCTTC.

This rearrangement joins TRBV5-5 to TRBJ1-1; 9 nucleotides match TRBD1. Germline V gene sequence: CDR1 SGHKS, CDR2 YYEKEE (reference sequence). This CDR3 comprises 14 residues. Trimming took 4 bases from V and 5 from J; bases not matched to a gene: 6. CDR3 coding DNA: TGTGCCAGCAGCCCCGGGACAGGGCCAACTGAAGCTTTCTTT. Residues: CASSPGTGPTEAFF.

This chain uses TRBV6-5 with TRBJ2-5; D might be TRBD1 (5 bases). TRBJ2-7 explains the end of the DNA better; the J call may be wrong. Germline V gene lookup returns CDR1 MNHEY and CDR2 SVGAGI. This CDR3 contains 14 residues. The CDR3 loop reads CASSYGAHFYEQYF. For the CDR3, the DNA is TGTGCCAGCAGTTATGGGGCCCATTTCTACGAGCAGTACTTC.